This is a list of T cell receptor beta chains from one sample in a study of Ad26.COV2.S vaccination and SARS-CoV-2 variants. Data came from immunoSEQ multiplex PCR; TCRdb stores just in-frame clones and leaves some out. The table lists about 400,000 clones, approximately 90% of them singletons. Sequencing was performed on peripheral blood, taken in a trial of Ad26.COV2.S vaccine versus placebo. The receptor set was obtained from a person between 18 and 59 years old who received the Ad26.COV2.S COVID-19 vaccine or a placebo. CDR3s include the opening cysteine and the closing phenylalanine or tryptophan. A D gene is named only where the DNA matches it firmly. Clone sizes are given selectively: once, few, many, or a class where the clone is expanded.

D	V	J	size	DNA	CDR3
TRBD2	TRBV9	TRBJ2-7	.	TGTGCCAGCAGCGTCGGGACTAGCGGAGCCTACGAGCAGTACTTC	CASSVGTSGAYEQYF
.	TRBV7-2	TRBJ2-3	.	TGTGCCAGCAGCTTACGAGGCCAGGACACAGATACGCAGTATTTT	CASSLRGQDTDTQYF
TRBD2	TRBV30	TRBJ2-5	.	TGTGCCTGGAGTACAAGACTAGCGGGAGAGACCCAGTACTTC	CAWSTRLAGETQYF
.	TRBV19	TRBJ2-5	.	TGTGCCACCCAACCCCCAGGGGGGCAAGAGACCCAGTACTTC	CATQPPGGQETQYF
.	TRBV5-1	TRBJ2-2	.	TGCGCCAGCAATGGTGCCGGGGAGCTGTTTTTT	CASNGAGELFF
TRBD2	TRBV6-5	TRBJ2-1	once	TGTGCCAGCACCTTCTCTAGCGGGAGGGCCGGGGAGCAGTTCTTC	CASTFSSGRAGEQFF
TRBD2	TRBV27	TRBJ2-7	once	TGTGCCAGCAGTCCCCGGACTAGCGGGCGCTACGAGCAGTACTTC	CASSPRTSGRYEQYF
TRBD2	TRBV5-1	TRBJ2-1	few	TGCGCCAGCAGCCCCCTTGAAAGCGGGAGAATCGACAATGAGCAGTTCTTC	CASSPLESGRIDNEQFF
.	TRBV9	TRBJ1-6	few	TGTGCCAGCAGCGTAGATAATTCACCCCTCCACTTT	CASSVDNSPLHF
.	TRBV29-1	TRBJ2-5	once	TGCAGCGTTGATCATCAAGAGACCCAGTACTTC	CSVDHQETQYF
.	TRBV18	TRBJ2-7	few	TGTGCCAGCTCATATGACTACGAGCAGTACTTC	CASSYDYEQYF
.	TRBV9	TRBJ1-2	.	TGTGCCAGCAGCGTAGCGGACAGCAACTATGGCTACACCTTC	CASSVADSNYGYTF
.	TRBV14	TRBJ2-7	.	TGTGCCAGCAGCCAAGATTTGAGGGGCGAGCAGTACTTC	CASSQDLRGEQYF
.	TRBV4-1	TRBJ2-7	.	TGCGCCAGCAGCCAAGTAGGCAATAACGAGCAGTACTTC	CASSQVGNNEQYF
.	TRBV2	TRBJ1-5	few	TGTGCCAGCAGGAGGGATTCAGGGGTTTATCAGCCCCAGCATTTT	CASRRDSGVYQPQHF
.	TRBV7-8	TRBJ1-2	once	TGTGCCAGCAGCCGAGGAGGGGCTCTCTATGGCTACACCTTC	CASSRGGALYGYTF
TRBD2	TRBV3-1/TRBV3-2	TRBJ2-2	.	TGTGCCAGCAGCCTCGGGACTAGCGGGAGCGGGGAGCTGTTTTTT	CASSLGTSGSGELFF
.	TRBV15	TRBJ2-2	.	TGTGCCACCAGCAGGCAGACAGGAACCGGGGAGCTGTTTTTT	CATSRQTGTGELFF
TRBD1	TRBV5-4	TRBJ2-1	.	TGTGCCAGCAGCACCCAGACAGGGACCTACAATGAGCAGTTCTTC	CASSTQTGTYNEQFF
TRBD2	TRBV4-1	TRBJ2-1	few	TGCGCCAGCAGCCGCAAGGGACTAGCGGGAGAAGCCCCTGAGCAGTTCTTC	CASSRKGLAGEAPEQFF
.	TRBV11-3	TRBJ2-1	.	TGTGCCACCTCCCTCCGTGGGATCAATGAGCAGTTCTTC	CATSLRGINEQFF
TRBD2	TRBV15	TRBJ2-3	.	TGTGCCACCTCTCTAGCGGAGATCACAGATACGCAGTATTTT	CATSLAEITDTQYF
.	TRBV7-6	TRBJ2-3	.	TGTGCCAGCAGCTTAGCTGTCACAGATACGCAGTATTTT	CASSLAVTDTQYF
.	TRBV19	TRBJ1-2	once	TGTGCCAGTAGCCCGACAGCTTTTGGGGGCTACACCTTC	CASSPTAFGGYTF
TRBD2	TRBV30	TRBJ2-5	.	TGTGCCTGGAGCACAGGCGGGGGGGAGACCCAGTACTTC	CAWSTGGGETQYF
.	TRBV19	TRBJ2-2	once	TGTGCCAGTAGTATCGGGGACTGGACCCAGAAGGAGCTGTTTTTT	CASSIGDWTQKELFF
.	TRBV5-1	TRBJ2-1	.	TGCGCCAGCAGCTCCGCGCTGACTTACTCCTACAATGAGCAGTTCTTC	CASSSALTYSYNEQFF
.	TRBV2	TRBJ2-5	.	TGTGCCAGCGGGGCGGGCGGTTCGGCCCAGTACTTC	CASGAGGSAQYF
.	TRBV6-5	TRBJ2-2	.	TGTGCCAGCAGCCGAGCGGTCCAGAACACCGGGGAGCTGTTTTTT	CASSRAVQNTGELFF
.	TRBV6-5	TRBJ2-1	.	TGTGCCAGCAGTTACGCGGGCCAGAGCTCCTACAATGAGCAGTTCTTC	CASSYAGQSSYNEQFF
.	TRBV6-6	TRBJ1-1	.	TGTGCCAGCTGTCGGAAGTCGAACACTGAAGCTTTCTTT	CASCRKSNTEAFF
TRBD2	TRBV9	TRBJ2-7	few	TGTGCCAGCAGCGTAGACGCGGGAGGGCCGGTGGGGGAGCAGTACTTC	CASSVDAGGPVGEQYF
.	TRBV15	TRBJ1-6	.	TGTGCCACCAGCAGGGAGAGGGGACATCAAAATTCACCCCTCCACTTT	CATSRERGHQNSPLHF
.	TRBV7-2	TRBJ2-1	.	TGTGCCAGCAGCCCTCGCGGCCTTAAGAATGAGCAGTTCTTC	CASSPRGLKNEQFF
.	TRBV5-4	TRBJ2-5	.	TGTGCCAGCAGCTATTTACAGGGTCGGCAAGAGACCCAGTACTTC	CASSYLQGRQETQYF
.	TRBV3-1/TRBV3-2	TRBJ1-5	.	TGTGCCAGCAGCCAAGATTGGGGGTTCGGACAGCCCCAGCATTTT	CASSQDWGFGQPQHF
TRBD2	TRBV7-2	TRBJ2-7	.	TGTGCCAGCAGCCCCTCCGGGACTAGACCTTTCCACGAGCAGTACTTC	CASSPSGTRPFHEQYF
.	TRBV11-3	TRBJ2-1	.	TGTGCCAGCAGCTTAGTCGGCACAGGGTTGGATGAGCAGTTCTTC	CASSLVGTGLDEQFF
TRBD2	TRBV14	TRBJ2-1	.	TGTGCCAGCAGCCAAGACCCACGGACTAGCGGCAACAATGAGCAGTTCTTC	CASSQDPRTSGNNEQFF
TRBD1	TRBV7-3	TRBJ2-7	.	TGTGCCAGCAGCTTATTCCCCGGGACAGGGGGCCTCGAGCAGTACTTC	CASSLFPGTGGLEQYF
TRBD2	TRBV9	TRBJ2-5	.	TGTGCCAGCAGCGTAGACGGTGGTAGCGGGACCGGAGAGACCCAGTACTTC	CASSVDGGSGTGETQYF
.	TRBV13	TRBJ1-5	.	TGTGCCAGCAGCTTAACGCTTAGCAATCAGCCCCAGCATTTT	CASSLTLSNQPQHF
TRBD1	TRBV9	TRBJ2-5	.	TGTGCCAGCAGCAAGACAGGGACAGGGCTAAGGGAGACCCAGTACTTC	CASSKTGTGLRETQYF
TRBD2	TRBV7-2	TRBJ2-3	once	TGTGCCAGCAGCCACACGGGACTAGGGTCGGCGGATACGCAGTATTTT	CASSHTGLGSADTQYF
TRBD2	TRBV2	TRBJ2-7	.	TGTGCCAGCAGTGGTACTAGCGGGAGGGCCGGGGAGCAGTACTTC	CASSGTSGRAGEQYF
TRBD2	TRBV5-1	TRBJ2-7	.	TGCGCCAGCAGCTCCCCCTGGCGGGAGATGTACGAGCAGTACTTC	CASSSPWREMYEQYF
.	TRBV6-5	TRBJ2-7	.	TGTGCCAGCAGCTCCCAGGGGATGCCCTCCTACGAGCAGTACTTC	CASSSQGMPSYEQYF
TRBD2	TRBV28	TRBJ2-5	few	TGTGCCAGCAGTTTCCTGACTAGCGGACGACTTCAAGAGACCCAGTACTTC	CASSFLTSGRLQETQYF
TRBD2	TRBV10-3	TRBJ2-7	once	TGTGCCATCAGTCGTAGTTTTCGGGAGGCCCACCACGAGCAGTACTTC	CAISRSFREAHHEQYF
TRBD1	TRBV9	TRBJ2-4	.	TGTGCCAGCAGCTCTTCCCACCGGACAGGTCGCCCAGTGTTAGCCAAAAACATTCAGTACTTC	CASSSSHRTGRPVLAKNIQYF
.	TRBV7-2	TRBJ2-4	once	TGTGCCAGCAGCTTCGGCAGTGCCAAAAACATTCAGTACTTC	CASSFGSAKNIQYF